The clone carrying this T cell receptor (beta chain) has a handful of counts. Its antigen is unknown. Between the trimmed V and J ends, which lost 0 bases and 4 bases, there was a span of 12 bases. The CDR3 spans 16 residues. Sorted populations all exceeded 95% purity. The sample is drawn from a study of beta chain features in type 1 diabetes. Points from the study as a whole: Among type 1 diabetes patients, VDJ junctions had fewer insertions and more deletions. Moderate but significant shortening of TCRB CDR3s was recorded in all four CD4+ subsets from Type 1 diabetes patients. Whatever favoring of shorter templates PCR might show would apply equally to patients and controls. Cells expressing TCR highly could be over-represented by cDNA sequencing.

Every isolated RNA sample was fully reverse transcribed, so sequencing captured expressed TCRB transcripts. Assay used: immunoSEQ multiplex PCR; TCRdb lists only in-frame clones, some missing. The sample carries some 200,000 clones, 16% recorded once. The sample taken for sequencing was naive CD4+ T cells from blood. The sequence came from a man aged 30-40 years with type 1 diabetes. The chain employs TRBV23-1 and TRBJ2-2, with D uncertain. TRBV23-1 is assigned to the ORF class and has an uncertain function. In DNA form, the CDR3 reads TGCGCCAGCAGTCAATCGACCAAGCGCGCCACCGGGGAGCTGTTTTTT. It encodes CASSQSTKRATGELFF.